A selection of T cell receptor beta chains follows, all from one sample in a study of cytomegalovirus exposure and HLA in healthy donors. Generated by immunoSEQ multiplex PCR, the TCRdb table keeps only in-frame clones and is missing some. Found here are 170,000 or so clones, around 72% of them singletons; the top ten hold approximately 3.4%. The sample consisted of PBMCs. The source of these receptors is a woman aged 50 to 60 in good health and CMV-seropositive. Each CDR3 is given with its conserved first and last residue. D genes are given only for firm matches. Clone size is given for some rows only: seen once, a few or many times, or a class if the clone is expanded.

cdr3_length j_call d_call clone_size v_call cdr3_aa cdr3_nt
15 TRBJ2-3 - - TRBV27 CASSSLAPYTDTQYF TGTGCCAGCAGTTCCTTAGCGCCCTACACAGATACGCAGTATTTT
16 TRBJ2-3 TRBD2 - TRBV2 CASSEGLAGRADTQYF TGTGCCAGCAGTGAAGGGCTAGCGGGACGGGCAGATACGCAGTATTTT
13 TRBJ1-6 - - TRBV5-8 CASTGRVYSPLHF TGTGCCAGCACCGGCAGGGTCTATTCACCCCTCCACTTT
14 TRBJ2-7 TRBD2 - TRBV6-1 CASSERGGGEKQYF TGTGCCAGCAGTGAACGGGGGGGAGGCGAGAAGCAGTACTTC
17 TRBJ1-3 - - TRBV11-3 CASSSRRGARSGNTIYF TGTGCCAGCAGTTCCCGCCGCGGGGCCCGCTCAGGAAACACCATATATTTT
15 TRBJ2-3 - few TRBV28 CASLRLGAGSDTQYF TGTGCCAGCCTACGATTGGGGGCAGGGTCAGATACGCAGTATTTT
17 TRBJ2-5 TRBD1 few TRBV28 CASSLGFSGQYQETQYF TGTGCCAGCAGTCTAGGGTTTTCGGGACAGTACCAAGAGACCCAGTACTTC
15 TRBJ2-1 TRBD2 - TRBV19 CASSERGDPYNEQFF TGTGCCAGTAGTGAGCGGGGGGATCCCTACAATGAGCAGTTCTTC
14 TRBJ2-5 TRBD1 once TRBV27 CASSLWGRGETQYF TGTGCCAGCAGTTTGTGGGGCAGGGGGGAGACCCAGTACTTC
12 TRBJ1-2 - few TRBV6-6 CASSKGDRRNTF TGTGCCAGCAGTAAAGGAGACAGGCGGAACACCTTC
14 TRBJ2-7 - few TRBV9 CASSVGGDSYEQYF TGTGCCAGCAGCGTAGGGGGGGACTCCTACGAGCAGTACTTC